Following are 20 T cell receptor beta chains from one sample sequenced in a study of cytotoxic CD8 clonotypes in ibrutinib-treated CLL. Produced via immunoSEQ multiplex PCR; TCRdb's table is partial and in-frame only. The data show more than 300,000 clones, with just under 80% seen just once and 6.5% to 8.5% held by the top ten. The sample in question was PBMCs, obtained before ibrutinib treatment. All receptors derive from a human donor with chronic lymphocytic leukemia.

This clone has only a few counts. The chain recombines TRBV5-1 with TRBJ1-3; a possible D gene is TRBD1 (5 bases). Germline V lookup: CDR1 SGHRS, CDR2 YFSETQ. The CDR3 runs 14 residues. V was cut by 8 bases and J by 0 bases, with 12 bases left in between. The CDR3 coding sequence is TGCGCCAGAACAGGATTTGGCTCTGGAAACACCATATATTTT. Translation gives CARTGFGSGNTIYF.

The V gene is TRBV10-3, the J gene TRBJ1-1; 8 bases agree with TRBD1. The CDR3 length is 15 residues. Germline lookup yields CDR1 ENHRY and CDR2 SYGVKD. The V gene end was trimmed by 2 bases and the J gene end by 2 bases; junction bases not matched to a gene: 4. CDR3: CAISEPTGVNTEAFF. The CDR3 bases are TGTGCCATCAGTGAGCCGACAGGGGTTAACACTGAAGCTTTCTTT.

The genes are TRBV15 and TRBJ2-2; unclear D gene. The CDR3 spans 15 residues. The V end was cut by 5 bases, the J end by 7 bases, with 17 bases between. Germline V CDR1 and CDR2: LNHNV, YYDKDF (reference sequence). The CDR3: CATSPRVTEDGELFF. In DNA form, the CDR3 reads TGTGCCACCAGCCCGAGAGTCACCGAGGACGGGGAGCTGTTTTTT.

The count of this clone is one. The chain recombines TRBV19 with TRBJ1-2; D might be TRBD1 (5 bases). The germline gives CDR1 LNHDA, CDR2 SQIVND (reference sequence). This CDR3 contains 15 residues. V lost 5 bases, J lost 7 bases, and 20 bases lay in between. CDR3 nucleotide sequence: TGTGCCAGTAGTCAACAGGATGCGGGCTTTGGTGGCTACACCTTC. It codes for CASSQQDAGFGGYTF. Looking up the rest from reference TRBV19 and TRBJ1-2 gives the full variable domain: DGGITQSPKYLFRKEGQNVTLSCEQNLNHDAMYWYRQDPGQGLRLIYYSQIVNDFQKGDIAEGYSVSREKKESFPLTVTSAQKNPTAFYLCASSQQDAGFGGYTFGSGTRLTVV.

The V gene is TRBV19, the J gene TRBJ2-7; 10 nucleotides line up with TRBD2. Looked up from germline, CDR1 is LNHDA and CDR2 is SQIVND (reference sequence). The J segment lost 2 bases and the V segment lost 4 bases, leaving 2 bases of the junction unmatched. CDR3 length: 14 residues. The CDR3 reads CASSTSGRAYEQYF. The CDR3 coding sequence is TGTGCCAGTAGTACTAGCGGGAGAGCCTACGAGCAGTACTTC.

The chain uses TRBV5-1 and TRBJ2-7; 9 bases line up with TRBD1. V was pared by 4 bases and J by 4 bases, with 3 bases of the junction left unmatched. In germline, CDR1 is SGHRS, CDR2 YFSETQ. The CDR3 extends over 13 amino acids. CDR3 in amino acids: CASSGDRVYEQYF. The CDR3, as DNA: TGCGCCAGCAGCGGGGACAGGGTGTACGAGCAGTACTTC.

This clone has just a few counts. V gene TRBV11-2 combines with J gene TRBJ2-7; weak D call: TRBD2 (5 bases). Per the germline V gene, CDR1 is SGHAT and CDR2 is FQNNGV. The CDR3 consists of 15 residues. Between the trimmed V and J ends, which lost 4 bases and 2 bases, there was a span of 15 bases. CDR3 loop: CASSSLEVLAYEQYF. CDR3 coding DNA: TGTGCCAGCAGCTCATTGGAGGTGTTAGCCTACGAGCAGTACTTC.

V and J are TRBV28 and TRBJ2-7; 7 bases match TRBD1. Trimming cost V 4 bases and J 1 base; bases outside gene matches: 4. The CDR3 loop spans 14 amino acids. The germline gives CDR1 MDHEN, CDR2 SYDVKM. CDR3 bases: TGTGCCAGCAGTTCACCGGGACAGTCCTACGAGCAGTACTTC. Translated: CASSSPGQSYEQYF.

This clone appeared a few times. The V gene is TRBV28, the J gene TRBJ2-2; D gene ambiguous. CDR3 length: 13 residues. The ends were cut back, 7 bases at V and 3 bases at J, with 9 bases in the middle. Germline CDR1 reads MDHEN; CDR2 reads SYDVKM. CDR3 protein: CASNKGYTGELFF. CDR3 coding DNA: TGTGCCAGCAACAAGGGTTACACCGGGGAGCTGTTTTTT.

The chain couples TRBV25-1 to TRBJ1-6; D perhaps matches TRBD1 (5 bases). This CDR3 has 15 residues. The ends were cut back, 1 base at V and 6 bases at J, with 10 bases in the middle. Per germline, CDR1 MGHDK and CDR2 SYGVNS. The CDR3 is CASSEWGDGNSPLHF. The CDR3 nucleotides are TGTGCCAGCAGTGAATGGGGGGACGGTAATTCACCCCTCCACTTT.

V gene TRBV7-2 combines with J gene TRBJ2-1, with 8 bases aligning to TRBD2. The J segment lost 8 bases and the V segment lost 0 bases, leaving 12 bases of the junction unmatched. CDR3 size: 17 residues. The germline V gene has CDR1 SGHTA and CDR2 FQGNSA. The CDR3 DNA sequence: TGTGCCAGCAGCTTAGCGCTCGGGATAGCGGGAAGGGATGAGCAGTTCTTC. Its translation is CASSLALGIAGRDEQFF.

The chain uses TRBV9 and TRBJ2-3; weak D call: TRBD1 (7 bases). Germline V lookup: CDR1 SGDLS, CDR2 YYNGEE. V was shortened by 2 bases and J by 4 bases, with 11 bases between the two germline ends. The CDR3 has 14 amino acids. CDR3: CASSVEGASDTQYF. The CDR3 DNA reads TGTGCCAGCAGCGTGGAGGGGGCGTCAGATACGCAGTATTTT. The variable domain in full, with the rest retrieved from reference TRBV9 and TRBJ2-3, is DSGVTQTPKHLITATGQRVTLRCSPRSGDLSVYWYQQSLDQGLQFLIQYYNGEERAKGNILERFSAQQFPDLHSELNLSSLELGDSALYFCASSVEGASDTQYFGPGTRLTVL.

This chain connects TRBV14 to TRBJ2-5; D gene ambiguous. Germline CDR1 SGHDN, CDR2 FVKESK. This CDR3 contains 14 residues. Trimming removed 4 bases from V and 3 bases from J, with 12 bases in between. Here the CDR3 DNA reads TGTGCCAGCAGCCCCCTGACACCCAAAGAGACCCAGTACTTC. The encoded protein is CASSPLTPKETQYF.

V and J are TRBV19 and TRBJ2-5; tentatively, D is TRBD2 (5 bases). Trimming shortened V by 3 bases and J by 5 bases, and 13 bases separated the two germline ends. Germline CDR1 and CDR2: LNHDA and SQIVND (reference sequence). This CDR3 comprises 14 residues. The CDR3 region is CASSIYLAMETQYF. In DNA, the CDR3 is TGTGCCAGTAGTATTTACCTAGCCATGGAGACCCAGTACTTC.

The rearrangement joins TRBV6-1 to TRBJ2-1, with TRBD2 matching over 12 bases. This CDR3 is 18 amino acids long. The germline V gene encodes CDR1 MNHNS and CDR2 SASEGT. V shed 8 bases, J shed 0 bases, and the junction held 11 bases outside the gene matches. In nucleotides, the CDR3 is TGTGCCAGCCGTGCTCAACCTAGCGGGAGGGGCTCCTACAATGAGCAGTTCTTC. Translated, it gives CASRAQPSGRGSYNEQFF.

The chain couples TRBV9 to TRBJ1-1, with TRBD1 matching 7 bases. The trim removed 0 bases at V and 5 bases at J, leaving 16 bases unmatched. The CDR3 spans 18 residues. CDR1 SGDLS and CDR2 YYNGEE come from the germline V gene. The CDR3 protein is CASSVAQGVGGGGTEAFF. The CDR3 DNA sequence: TGTGCCAGCAGCGTAGCTCAGGGAGTAGGGGGCGGAGGGACTGAAGCTTTCTTT.

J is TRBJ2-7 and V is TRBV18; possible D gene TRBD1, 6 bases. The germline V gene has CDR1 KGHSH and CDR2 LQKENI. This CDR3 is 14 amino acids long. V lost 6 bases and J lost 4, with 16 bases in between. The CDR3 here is CASSRQGNSYEQYF. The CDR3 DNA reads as TGTGCCAGCTCGCGGCAGGGGAATTCTTACGAGCAGTACTTC.

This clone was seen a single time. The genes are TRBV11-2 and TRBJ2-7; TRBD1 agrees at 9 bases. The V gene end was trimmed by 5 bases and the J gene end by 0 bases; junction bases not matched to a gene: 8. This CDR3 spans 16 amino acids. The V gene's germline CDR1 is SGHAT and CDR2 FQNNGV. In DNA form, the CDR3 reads TGTGCCAGCAGCAGTAGACCGGGACAGGGCTCCTACGAGCAGTACTTC. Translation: CASSSRPGQGSYEQYF.

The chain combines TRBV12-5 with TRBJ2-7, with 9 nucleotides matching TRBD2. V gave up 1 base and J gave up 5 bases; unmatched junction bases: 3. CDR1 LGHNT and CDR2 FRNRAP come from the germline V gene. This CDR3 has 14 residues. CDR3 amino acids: CASGLASGIDEQYF. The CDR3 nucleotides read TGTGCTAGTGGTTTGGCTAGCGGGATTGACGAGCAGTACTTC.

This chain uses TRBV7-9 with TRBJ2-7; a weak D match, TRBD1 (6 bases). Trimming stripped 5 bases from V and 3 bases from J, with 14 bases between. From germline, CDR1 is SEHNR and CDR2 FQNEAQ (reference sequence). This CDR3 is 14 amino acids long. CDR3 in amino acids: CASSPYRDGYEQYF. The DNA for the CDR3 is TGTGCCAGCAGCCCCTACAGGGATGGCTACGAGCAGTACTTC.